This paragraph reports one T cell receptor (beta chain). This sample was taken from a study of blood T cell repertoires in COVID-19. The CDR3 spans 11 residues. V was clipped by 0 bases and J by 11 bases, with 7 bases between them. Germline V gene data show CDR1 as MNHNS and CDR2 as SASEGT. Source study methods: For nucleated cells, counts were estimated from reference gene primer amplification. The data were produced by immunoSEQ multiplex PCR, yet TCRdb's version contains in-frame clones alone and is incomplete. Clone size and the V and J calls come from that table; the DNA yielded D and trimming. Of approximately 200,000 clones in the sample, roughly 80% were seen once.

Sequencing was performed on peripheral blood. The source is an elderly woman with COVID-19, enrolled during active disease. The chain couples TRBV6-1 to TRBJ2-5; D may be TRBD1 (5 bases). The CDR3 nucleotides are TGTGCCAGCAGTGAAGCGGCAGGGCAGTACTTC. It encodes CASSEAAGQYF.